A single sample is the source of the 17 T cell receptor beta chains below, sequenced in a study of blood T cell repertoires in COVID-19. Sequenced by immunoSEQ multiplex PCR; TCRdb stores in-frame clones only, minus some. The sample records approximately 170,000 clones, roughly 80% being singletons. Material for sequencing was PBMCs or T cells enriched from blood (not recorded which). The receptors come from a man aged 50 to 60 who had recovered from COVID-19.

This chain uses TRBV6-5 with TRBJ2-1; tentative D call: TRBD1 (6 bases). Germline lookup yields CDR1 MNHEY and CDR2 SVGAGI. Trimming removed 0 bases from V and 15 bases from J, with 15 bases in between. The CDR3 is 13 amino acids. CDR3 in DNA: TGTGCCAGCAGTTACTCCCCACAGGGACCTTTGTTCTTC. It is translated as CASSYSPQGPLFF.

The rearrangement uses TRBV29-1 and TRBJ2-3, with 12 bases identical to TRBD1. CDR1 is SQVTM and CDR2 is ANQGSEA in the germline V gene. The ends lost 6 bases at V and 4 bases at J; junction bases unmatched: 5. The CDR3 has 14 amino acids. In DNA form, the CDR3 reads TGCAGCGTCGGGGACAGGGGGCGCCCAGATACGCAGTATTTT. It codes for CSVGDRGRPDTQYF.

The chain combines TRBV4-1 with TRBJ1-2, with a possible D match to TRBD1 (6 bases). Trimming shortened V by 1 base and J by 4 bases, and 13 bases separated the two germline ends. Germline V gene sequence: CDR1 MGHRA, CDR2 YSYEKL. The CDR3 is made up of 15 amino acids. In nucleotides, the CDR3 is TGCGCCAGCAGCCAAGTGGAGGACAGCATCTATGGCTACACCTTC. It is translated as CASSQVEDSIYGYTF.

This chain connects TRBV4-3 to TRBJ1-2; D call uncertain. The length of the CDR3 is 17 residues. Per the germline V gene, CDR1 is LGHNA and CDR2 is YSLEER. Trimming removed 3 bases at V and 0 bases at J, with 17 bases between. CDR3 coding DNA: TGCGCCAGCAGCCAGGAAAACCCAGGTTACACTAACTATGGCTACACCTTC. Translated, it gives CASSQENPGYTNYGYTF.

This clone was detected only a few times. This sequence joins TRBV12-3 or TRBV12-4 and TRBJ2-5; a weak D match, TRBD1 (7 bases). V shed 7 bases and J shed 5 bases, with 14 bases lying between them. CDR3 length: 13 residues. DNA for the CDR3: TGTGCCAGCACCCCGACAGGGAGGGAGACCCAGTACTTC. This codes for CASTPTGRETQYF.

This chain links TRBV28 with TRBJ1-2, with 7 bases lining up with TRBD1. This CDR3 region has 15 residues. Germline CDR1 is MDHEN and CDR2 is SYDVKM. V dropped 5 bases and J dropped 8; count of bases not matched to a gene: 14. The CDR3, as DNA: TGTGCCAGCAGTATAATGGCCTCGGGACAGCGAGGCTACACCTTC. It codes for CASSIMASGQRGYTF.

CDR3: CASSEDGGRGNTIYF. In nucleotides, the CDR3 is TGTGCCAGCAGTGAAGACGGTGGGCGCGGAAACACCATATATTTT. V usage is TRBV6-1 and J usage is TRBJ1-3; no clear D. The CDR3 is 15 amino acids. CDR1 and CDR2 (germline): MNHNS, SASEGT. V lost 1 base and J lost 4, with 11 bases in between.

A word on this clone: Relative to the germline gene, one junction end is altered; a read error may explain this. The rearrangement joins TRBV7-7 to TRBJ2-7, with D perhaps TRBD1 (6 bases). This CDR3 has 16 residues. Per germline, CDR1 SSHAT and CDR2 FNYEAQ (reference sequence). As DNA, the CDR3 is TGTGCTAGCAGCCCCCTCGCAGGGGAGAGCTCCTACGAGCAGTACTTC. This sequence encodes CASSPLAGESSYEQYF.

This CDR3 is CASSWGQGAKNIQYF. The CDR3 DNA sequence: TGCGCCAGCAGCTGGGGACAGGGGGCCAAAAACATTCAGTACTTC. The chain is built from TRBV5-1 and TRBJ2-4, with 10 bases matching TRBD1. V dropped 3 bases and J dropped 1; count of bases not matched to a gene: 1. CDR3 length equals 15 residues. Germline lookup yields CDR1 SGHRS and CDR2 YFSETQ.

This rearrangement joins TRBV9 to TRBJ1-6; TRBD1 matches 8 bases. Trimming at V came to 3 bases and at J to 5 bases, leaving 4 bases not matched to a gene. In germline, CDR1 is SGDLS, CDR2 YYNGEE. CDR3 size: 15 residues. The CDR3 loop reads CASSAGTGDNSPLHF. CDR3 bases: TGTGCCAGCAGCGCCGGGACAGGTGATAATTCACCCCTCCACTTT.

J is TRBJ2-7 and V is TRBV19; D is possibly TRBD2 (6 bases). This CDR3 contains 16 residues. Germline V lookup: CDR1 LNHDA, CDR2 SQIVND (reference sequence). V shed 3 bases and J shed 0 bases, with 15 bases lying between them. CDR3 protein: CASSIIGGLSSYEQYF. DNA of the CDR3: TGTGCCAGTAGTATCATCGGGGGATTAAGCTCCTACGAGCAGTACTTC. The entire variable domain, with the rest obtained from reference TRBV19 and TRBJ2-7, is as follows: DGGITQSPKYLFRKEGQNVTLSCEQNLNHDAMYWYRQDPGQGLRLIYYSQIVNDFQKGDIAEGYSVSREKKESFPLTVTSAQKNPTAFYLCASSIIGGLSSYEQYFGPGTRLTVT.

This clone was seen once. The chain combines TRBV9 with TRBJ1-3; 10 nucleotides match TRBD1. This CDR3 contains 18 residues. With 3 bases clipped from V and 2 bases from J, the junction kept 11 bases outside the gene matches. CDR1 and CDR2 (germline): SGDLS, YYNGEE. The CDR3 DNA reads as TGTGCCAGCAGCGAGAGACAGGGGGCCAATGAAGCTGGAAACACCATATATTTT. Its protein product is CASSERQGANEAGNTIYF.

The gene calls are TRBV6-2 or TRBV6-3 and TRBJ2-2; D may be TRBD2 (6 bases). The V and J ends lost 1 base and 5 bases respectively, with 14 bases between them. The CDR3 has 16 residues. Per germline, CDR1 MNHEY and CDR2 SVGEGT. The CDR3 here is CASSYYRGAGTGELFF. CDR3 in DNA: TGTGCCAGCAGTTACTATCGCGGGGCAGGGACCGGGGAGCTGTTTTTT.

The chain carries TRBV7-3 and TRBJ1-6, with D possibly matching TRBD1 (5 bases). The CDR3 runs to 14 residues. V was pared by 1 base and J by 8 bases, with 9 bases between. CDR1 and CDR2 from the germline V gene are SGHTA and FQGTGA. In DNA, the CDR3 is TGTGCCAGCAGCTTAATGGGAGGGGATTCACCCCTCCACTTT. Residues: CASSLMGGDSPLHF. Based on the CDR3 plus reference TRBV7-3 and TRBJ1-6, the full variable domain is GAGVSQTPSNKVTEKGKYVELRCDPISGHTALYWYRQSLGQGPEFLIYFQGTGAADDSGLPNDRFFAVRPEGSVSTLKIQRTERGDSAVYLCASSLMGGDSPLHFGNGTRLTVT.

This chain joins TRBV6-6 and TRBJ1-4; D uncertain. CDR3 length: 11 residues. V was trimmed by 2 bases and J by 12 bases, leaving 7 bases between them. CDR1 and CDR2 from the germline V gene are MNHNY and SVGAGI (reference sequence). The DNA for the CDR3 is TGTGCCAGCAGTTACCTCGGGGAACTGTTTTTT. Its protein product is CASSYLGELFF.

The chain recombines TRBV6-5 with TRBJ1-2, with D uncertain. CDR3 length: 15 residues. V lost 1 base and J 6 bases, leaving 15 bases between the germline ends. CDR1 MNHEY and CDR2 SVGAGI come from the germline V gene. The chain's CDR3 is CASSYFLGLADGYTF. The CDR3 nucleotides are TGTGCCAGCAGTTACTTTCTGGGCCTAGCGGATGGCTACACCTTC.

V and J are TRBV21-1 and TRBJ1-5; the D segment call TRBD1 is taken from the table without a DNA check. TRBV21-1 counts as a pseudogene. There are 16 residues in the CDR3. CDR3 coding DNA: TGTGCCAGCAGCAGTTTATCCAGGGGGACTTTTCAGCCCCAGCATTTT. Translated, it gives CASSSLSRGTFQPQHF.